This entry lists 31 T cell receptor beta chains sequenced from one sample in a study of cytomegalovirus exposure and HLA in healthy donors. Both 60 Vbeta primers and 13 Jbeta primers went into the PCR. Here immunoSEQ multiplex PCR was the method, and the copy in TCRdb shows in-frame clones only, minus some. The table shows about 180,000 clones, with about 69% occurring only once. Sequencing was performed on PBMCs. These receptors came from a human donor in good health.

J is TRBJ2-7 and V is TRBV11-2; perhaps TRBD1 as D (5 bases). CDR3 length equals 13 residues. V dropped 3 bases and J dropped 4 bases, with 10 bases sitting between them. The germline V gene encodes CDR1 SGHAT and CDR2 FQNNGV. The DNA of the CDR3 is TGTGCCAGCAGCTTCGGCAGGGTTTACGAGCAGTACTTC. Translating gives CASSFGRVYEQYF.

This chain joins TRBV7-2 and TRBJ1-1; D unclear. Germline V lookup: CDR1 SGHTA, CDR2 FQGNSA. CDR3 length: 15 amino acids. The V end was cut by 4 bases, the J end by 1 base, with 13 bases between. CDR3 loop: CASSSSSGSNTEAFF. CDR3 bases: TGTGCCAGCAGCTCGTCCTCGGGGTCGAACACTGAAGCTTTCTTT.

V is TRBV7-2 and J is TRBJ1-3; tentatively, D is TRBD1 (6 bases). Trimming pared 2 bases from V and 0 bases from J, leaving 8 bases between. There are 15 residues in the CDR3. The germline V gene encodes CDR1 SGHTA and CDR2 FQGNSA. This chain's CDR3 is CASSLPGASGNTIYF. The CDR3 DNA is TGTGCCAGCAGCTTACCAGGGGCCTCTGGAAACACCATATATTTT.

The V and J genes are TRBV5-4 and TRBJ2-3, with D possibly being TRBD1 (6 bases). The germline V and J ends were trimmed by 4 bases and 0 bases, with 18 bases remaining between them. From germline, CDR1 is SGHNT and CDR2 YYREEE (reference sequence). This CDR3 comprises 17 residues. Here the CDR3 DNA reads TGTGCCAGCAGCGCGAACAGGGCACCGACAAGCACAGATACGCAGTATTTT. Protein product: CASSANRAPTSTDTQYF.

The rearrangement links TRBV6-1 to TRBJ1-4; TRBD1 aligns across 7 bases. Germline V gene sequence: CDR1 MNHNS, CDR2 SASEGT. The CDR3 contains 15 residues. Germline trimming cut 2 bases from V and 6 bases from J; bases unmatched to any gene: 6. For the CDR3, the DNA is TGTGCCAGCAGTGAAATAACAGGGGTCTATGAAAAACTGTTTTTT. As protein: CASSEITGVYEKLFF.

The V call is TRBV6-5, the J call TRBJ2-7, with no clear D. The germline CDR1 and CDR2 sequences are MNHEY and SVGAGI. V lost 6 bases, J lost 4 bases, and 7 bases lay in between. CDR3 length: 11 amino acids. CDR3 protein: CASSSQYEQYF. The DNA for the CDR3 is TGTGCCAGCAGCTCCCAGTACGAGCAGTACTTC.

The V and J genes are TRBV15 and TRBJ1-1; D is uncertain. Germline values: CDR1 LNHNV, CDR2 YYDKDF (reference sequence). Trimming shortened V by 1 base and J by 1 base, and 10 bases separated the two germline ends. This CDR3 contains 15 residues. CDR3 region: CATSRGLAENTEAFF. CDR3 in DNA: TGTGCCACCAGCAGAGGCTTAGCTGAGAACACTGAAGCTTTCTTT.

The chain employs TRBV2 and TRBJ1-2, with TRBD1 identical over 9 bases. CDR1 and CDR2 (germline): SNHLY, FYNNEI. This CDR3 comprises 16 residues. V lost 5 bases and J lost 8; bases outside the gene matches: 15. The CDR3 nucleotides are TGTGCCAGCAGTACTACCCGGGACAGGGAATTCTACGGCTACACCTTC. Amino acid sequence: CASSTTRDREFYGYTF.

The sample holds one count of this clone. V and J are TRBV5-6 and TRBJ2-3; 8 nucleotides match TRBD2. CDR3 length: 15 amino acids. The V gene end was trimmed by 0 bases and the J gene end by 1 base; junction bases not matched to a gene: 1. CDR1 is SGHDT, CDR2 YYEEEE, per germline. CDR3 DNA: TGTGCCAGCAGCTTGGGTAGCGGGGGCACAGATACGCAGTATTTT. Amino acids: CASSLGSGGTDTQYF.

V is TRBV30 and J is TRBJ1-2, with TRBD1 identical over 7 bases. The CDR3 sequence is 14 residues long. V was clipped by 2 bases and J by 4 bases; unmatched bases: 7. Per germline, CDR1 GTSNPN and CDR2 SVGIG (reference sequence). This CDR3 is CAWSPDRFFYGYTF. CDR3 in DNA: TGTGCCTGGAGTCCGGACAGGTTCTTCTATGGCTACACCTTC. The full variable domain, completed using reference TRBV30 and TRBJ1-2, is SQTIHQWPATLVQPVGSPLSLECTVEGTSNPNLYWYRQAAGRGLQLLFYSVGIGQISSEVPQNLSASRPQDRQFILSSKKLLLSDSGFYLCAWSPDRFFYGYTFGSGTRLTVV.

This sequence joins TRBV18 and TRBJ1-1, with unresolved D. CDR3 length equals 15 residues. Looked up from germline, CDR1 is KGHSH and CDR2 is LQKENI. V dropped 3 bases and J dropped 0 bases, with 11 bases sitting between them. Here the CDR3 DNA reads TGTGCCAGCTCACCTCCGCGGCAGTTGAACACTGAAGCTTTCTTT. This translates into CASSPPRQLNTEAFF.

The chain employs TRBV21-1 and TRBJ1-1. TRBV21-1 is shown as a pseudogene. CDR3 length: 10 residues. The CDR3, as DNA: TGTGCCAGTTGTGCGACTGAAGCTTTCTTT. This translates into CASCATEAFF.

The chain links TRBV6-5 to TRBJ2-5, with 7 bases aligning to TRBD2. V shed 3 bases and J 11 bases; nucleotides not matched to a gene: 9. Germline V lookup: CDR1 MNHEY, CDR2 SVGAGI. CDR3 length: 13 amino acids. CDR3 residues: CASSYASGGEQYF. The CDR3 coding sequence is TGTGCCAGCAGTTATGCTAGCGGTGGAGAGCAGTACTTC.

The V gene is TRBV9, the J gene TRBJ2-3, with D possibly TRBD2 on 5 matching bases. Germline V gene sequence: CDR1 SGDLS, CDR2 YYNGEE. Deletions cut 0 bases from V and 8 bases from J, with 13 bases between. This CDR3 has 14 amino acids. The CDR3 DNA reads as TGTGCCAGCAGCGTAGTAGAAAGCGGTGTTACGCAGTATTTT. Its protein is CASSVVESGVTQYF.

This clone was picked up a small number of times. The gene calls are TRBV7-8 and TRBJ1-5; TRBD1 matches at 7 bases. CDR3 length: 15 residues. After removal of 4 bases from V and 0 bases from J, the junction contained 3 bases not matched to a gene. Germline CDR1 SGHVS, CDR2 FQNEAQ. The CDR3 is CASSSRDSSNQPQHF. The CDR3 region has the DNA TGTGCCAGCAGCTCCCGGGACAGTAGCAATCAGCCCCAGCATTTT.

V usage is TRBV5-6 and J usage is TRBJ1-2; perhaps TRBD1 as D (6 bases). V lost 4 bases to trimming and J lost 3 bases, with 19 bases between them. The germline CDR1 and CDR2 sequences are SGHDT and YYEEEE. The CDR3 contains 16 residues. The DNA for the CDR3 is TGTGCCAGCAGCCGGGGGGCAGTCTTGGGGGACTATGGCTACACCTTC. Translation: CASSRGAVLGDYGYTF.

This clone occurred a few times. The DNA for the CDR3 is TGCGCCAGCAGCGACACAGGCTCCTATGGCTACACCTTC. Translation gives CASSDTGSYGYTF. The gene calls are TRBV10-1 and TRBJ1-2; D may be TRBD1 (5 bases). In germline, CDR1 is WNHNN, CDR2 SYGVQD (reference sequence). The V end was cut by 6 bases, the J end by 4 bases, with 12 bases between. The CDR3 extends over 13 amino acids.

The chain carries TRBV10-3 and TRBJ1-2; D gene ambiguous. V was trimmed by 4 bases and J by 2 bases, leaving 8 bases between them. This CDR3 spans 13 amino acids. Germline CDR1 is ENHRY and CDR2 is SYGVKD. The CDR3 here is CAISAPANYGYTF. CDR3 DNA: TGTGCCATCAGTGCGCCAGCGAACTATGGCTACACCTTC.

This chain links TRBV2 with TRBJ1-5; the match to TRBD1 covers 7 bases. CDR1 and CDR2 from the germline V gene are SNHLY and FYNNEI. The CDR3 is 14 residues long. With V trimmed by 5 bases and J by 5 bases, 6 bases remained unmatched. The CDR3 DNA sequence: TGTGCCAGCAGTCGGACAGGAGGAGATCAGCCCCAGCATTTT. As protein: CASSRTGGDQPQHF.

The rearrangement joins TRBV6-1 to TRBJ2-1; maybe TRBD2 (5 bases). This CDR3 is built from 15 residues. V lost 2 bases and J lost 4, with 12 bases in between. CDR1 is MNHNS, CDR2 SASEGT, per germline. This CDR3 reads CASSELPSRYNEQFF. CDR3 bases: TGTGCCAGCAGTGAACTCCCTAGCCGGTACAATGAGCAGTTCTTC.

In its sample, this clone was seen a few times. The chain is built from TRBV7-3 and TRBJ2-3, with unresolved D. In germline, CDR1 is SGHTA, CDR2 FQGTGA. This CDR3 has 13 residues. Between the trimmed V and J ends, which lost 5 bases and 2 bases, there was a span of 8 bases. The CDR3 sequence: CASSPADTDTQYF. The CDR3 nucleotides are TGTGCCAGCAGCCCTGCGGACACAGATACGCAGTATTTT.

The chain recombines TRBV30 with TRBJ2-3; the match to TRBD2 covers 7 bases. CDR1 is GTSNPN, CDR2 SVGIG, per germline (reference sequence). This CDR3 contains 16 residues. Trimming removed 1 base from V and 3 bases from J; junction bases left unmatched: 10. Here the CDR3 DNA reads TGTGCCTGGAGTGGACCCTTTGCGGGGGTTACAGATACGCAGTATTTT. This translates into CAWSGPFAGVTDTQYF.

This clone has a single count. The CDR3 nucleotides read TGTGCCAGCACCGTTTTGGACAGGGTGGACGGCTACACCTTC. This encodes CASTVLDRVDGYTF. This chain uses TRBV9 with TRBJ1-2; 8 bases agree with TRBD1. The CDR3 contains 14 residues. Losses at the gene ends were 6 bases for V and 8 bases for J; bases not matched to a gene: 12. Germline CDR1 reads SGDLS; CDR2 reads YYNGEE.

This clone was counted only a few times. The chain carries TRBV6-1 and TRBJ1-2, with 7 bases aligning to TRBD1. In germline, CDR1 is MNHNS, CDR2 SASEGT. Unmatched junction bases numbered 9, after V lost 6 bases and J lost 8 bases. The CDR3 runs 13 residues. The CDR3 nucleotides read TGTGCCAGCAGATTTGACCAGGGGGGCGGCTACACCTTC. Translating gives CASRFDQGGGYTF.

The V call is TRBV11-2, the J call TRBJ1-1; D remains unclear. The CDR3 length is 14 residues. V lost 1 base and J lost 0, with 6 bases in between. Germline V CDR1 and CDR2: SGHAT, FQNNGV. This CDR3 reads CASSLAQMNTEAFF. CDR3 DNA: TGTGCCAGCAGCTTAGCGCAGATGAACACTGAAGCTTTCTTT.

The chain uses TRBV25-1 and TRBJ1-1; 11 bases align to TRBD1. Germline CDR1 and CDR2: MGHDK and SYGVNS. The junction had 6 bases not matched to a gene; V was cut back by 3 bases and J by 0 bases. This CDR3 region has 17 residues. The DNA of the CDR3 is TGTGCCAGCAGTGAGGTCTGGACAGGGGGCATGAACACTGAAGCTTTCTTT. This codes for CASSEVWTGGMNTEAFF.

The V and J genes are TRBV6-4 and TRBJ2-3; the match to TRBD1 covers 9 bases. V shed 4 bases and J 1 base; nucleotides not matched to a gene: 0. This CDR3 contains 14 residues. Germline CDR1 is MRHNA and CDR2 is SNTAGT. CDR3 coding DNA: TGTGCCAGCAGTGGGACAGGGGGCACAGATACGCAGTATTTT. As protein: CASSGTGGTDTQYF.

The genes are TRBV27 and TRBJ2-7; tentative D call: TRBD2 (6 bases). The CDR3 has 14 residues. Germline V gives CDR1 MNHEY, CDR2 SMNVEV (reference sequence). Trimming pared 2 bases from V and 4 bases from J, leaving 12 bases between. This CDR3 is CASSLRGTIYEQYF. The CDR3 DNA sequence: TGTGCCAGCAGTTTACGCGGGACCATATACGAGCAGTACTTC.

The rearrangement uses TRBV11-2 and TRBJ2-7; 7 nucleotides line up with TRBD1. The CDR3 covers 15 residues. V gave up 5 bases and J gave up 6 bases; unmatched junction bases: 13. The germline V gene has CDR1 SGHAT and CDR2 FQNNGV. CDR3 in amino acids: CASSTTGAGSGEQYF. CDR3 sequence (DNA): TGTGCCAGCAGCACAACAGGGGCGGGTTCTGGCGAGCAGTACTTC.

This chain uses TRBV5-1 with TRBJ1-1; TRBD1 matches at 7 bases. V lost 4 bases to trimming and J lost 11 bases; unmatched junction nucleotides: 5. Germline CDR1 and CDR2: SGHRS and YFSETQ. The CDR3 runs to 11 residues. The CDR3 loop is CASSVGGFAFF. The CDR3 nucleotides are TGCGCCAGCAGCGTAGGGGGCTTTGCTTTCTTT. Using reference TRBV5-1 and TRBJ1-1 for the parts outside the CDR3, the full variable domain is KAGVTQTPRYLIKTRGQQVTLSCSPISGHRSVSWYQQTPGQGLQFLFEYFSETQRNKGNFPGRFSGRQFSNSRSEMNVSTLELGDSALYLCASSVGGFAFFGQGTRLTVV.

V gene TRBV7-2 combines with J gene TRBJ2-1; TRBD2 matches 15 bases. Losses at the gene ends were 0 bases for V and 6 bases for J; bases not matched to a gene: 6. Germline V lookup: CDR1 SGHTA, CDR2 FQGNSA. The CDR3 covers 18 residues. This chain's CDR3 is CASSLAGLAGGRSNEQFF. CDR3 DNA: TGTGCCAGCAGCTTAGCCGGACTAGCGGGGGGGCGGAGCAATGAGCAGTTCTTC.